The T cell receptor (beta chain) described here comes from a study of OX40 agonist ivuxolimab in advanced cancers. Notes on the research overall: The costimulatory receptor OX40 (CD134) was targeted by ivuxolimab, a fully human IgG2 agonistic monoclonal antibody. Intravenous ivuxolimab was administered to patients every 2 weeks at six dose levels: 0.01, 0.1, 0.3, 1.5, 3 and 10 mg/kg. Of the roughly 51 dose-escalation patients, hepatocellular carcinoma was present in about 20, melanoma in approximately 15, renal cell carcinoma in 9 and head and neck cancer in 9. The dose-escalation cohort was approximately 83% male with a mean age of about 54 years, ranging from roughly 23 to 90. Patients were allowed to have had prior anti-PD-1, anti-PD-L1 or anti-CTLA-4 therapy, and around two fifths of the dose-escalation patients had been treated with checkpoint inhibitors. Three dose-escalation patients achieved partial responses, one with hepatocellular carcinoma and two with cutaneous melanoma. The purpose of peripheral TCRbeta sequencing was to test whether ivuxolimab changed TCR sequence diversity and led to clonal T-cell expansion. The paper describes the monotherapy dose-escalation part (N of about 55 patients) of the phase I trial of ivuxolimab. Findings and caveats that apply to the study as a whole: Antigen specificity was not determined for the clonally expanded peripheral T cells. After ivuxolimab, more expanded clones were found on average in CD8+ T cells than in CD4+ T cells. In the 0.1-3.0 mg/kg groups, partial responders had among the lowest normalized peripheral clonal expansion, particularly in CD8+ T cells. Clonal expansion of both CD4+ and CD8+ blood T cells was observed from baseline to week 6 at doses 0.1 to 3.0 mg/kg. Low levels of normalized T-cell clonal expansion were also seen in some patients who did not respond.

Patients with a history of autoimmune disease or receiving systemic immunosuppression were excluded from the trial. Peripheral blood for TCR sequencing was drawn from every dose cohort at baseline, at cycle 4 day 1 and at cycle 7 day 1. Samples were obtained from an open-label, multicenter, first-in-human phase I dose-escalation trial of ivuxolimab. Adults with locally advanced or metastatic head and neck squamous cell, hepatocellular, melanoma or renal cell carcinoma were enrolled in the trial. Before TCR sequencing, CD4+ and CD8+ T cells were separately sorted from peripheral blood. Genomic DNA was isolated from the sorted cells so that the TCRbeta CDR3 region could be sequenced. The immunoSEQ Assay was used to sequence the TCRbeta CDR3 regions. TCRdb holds this immuneACCESS table with in-frame rearrangements only. Some clones are missing; in checked studies, unresolved V genes explain under half, and the rest has no known cause. Across this sample there are 15,000 to 25,000 clones, with around two thirds seen only once. The ten largest make up roughly 13% of the sample.

Counted from cysteine to phenylalanine, this CDR3 has 16 amino acids. Solely the CDR3 DNA is kept, with 48 bases framed from the first base. Germline trimming amounts to 1 base on V and 6 bases on J, with 12 as the count of junction bases outside the gene matches. The germline V gene (reference sequence) specifies GTSNPN as CDR1 and SVGIG as CDR2. With regard to this clone: Its antigen is still unknown. No base qualities exist here, and no much larger clone lies one base off it.

This chain joins TRBV30 to TRBJ1-5, with TRBD1 matching 7 junction bases. The sample here was CD4+ or CD8+ T cells sorted from blood, taken in a trial of the OX40 agonist ivuxolimab. The clonotype originates from an adult with an advanced solid tumor such as melanoma, head and neck, liver or kidney cancer. At the DNA level, the sequence is TGTGCCTGGAGTGAGAGGGGGCGCGACCGGGTTCAGCCCCAGCATTTT. Its amino acids are CAWSERGRDRVQPQHF.